The 17 T cell receptor beta chains listed next were all sequenced from one sample in a study of T cell responses to AZD1222 COVID-19 vaccine. The table came from immunoSEQ multiplex PCR; TCRdb's copy has only in-frame clones and leaves some out. The sample records roughly 77,000 clones, about 90% being singletons. This specimen consisted of peripheral blood, obtained on day 0 of MenACWY control vaccination. Source of these receptors: an adult in good health.

As for this clone: The junction and the germline gene differ at one end; a read error may be behind it. Here the CDR3 DNA reads TGTGCTAGCAGCCCAGGTACCGGGGCCTACGAGCAGTACTTC. Its translation: CASSPGTGAYEQYF. This sequence joins TRBV7-7 and TRBJ2-7, with a weak D call TRBD2 (5 bases). CDR1 and CDR2 from the germline V gene are SSHAT and FNYEAQ (reference sequence). The CDR3 runs to 14 residues.

This rearrangement joins TRBV18 to TRBJ2-3; D ambiguous. CDR1 and CDR2 (germline): KGHSH, LQKENI. The V end lost 0 bases, the J end lost 0 bases, and 7 bases lay between the germline ends. The CDR3 totals 15 residues. CDR3 region: CASSPPLSSTDTQYF. The CDR3 DNA follows: TGTGCCAGCTCACCACCTCTATCTAGCACAGATACGCAGTATTTT.

The J gene is TRBJ2-3, the V gene TRBV6-5, with 7 positions matching TRBD2. CDR1 is MNHEY and CDR2 is SVGAGI in the germline V gene. This CDR3 comprises 10 residues. Unmatched junction bases numbered 3, after V lost 7 bases and J lost 11 bases. CDR3 DNA sequence: TGTGCCAGCAATCGGGGGGAGCAGTATTTT. Its protein product is CASNRGEQYF.

The gene calls are TRBV7-8 and TRBJ1-5, with TRBD1 as a possible D gene (5 bases). The germline CDR1 and CDR2 sequences are SGHVS and FQNEAQ. The CDR3 spans 14 residues. The V gene lost 2 bases and the J gene lost 6 bases, with 11 bases spanning the gap. CDR3 protein: CASSLRGGAQPQHF. CDR3 nucleotide sequence: TGTGCCAGCAGCTTAAGGGGCGGAGCTCAGCCCCAGCATTTT. Drawing the rest from reference TRBV7-8 and TRBJ1-5, the complete variable domain is GAGVSQSPRYKVAKRGQDVALRCDPISGHVSLFWYQQALGQGPEFLTYFQNEAQLDKSGLPSDRFFAERPEGSVSTLKIQRTQQEDSAVYLCASSLRGGAQPQHFGDGTRLSIL.

The J gene is TRBJ2-7, the V gene TRBV7-9; 9 nucleotides line up with TRBD1. The CDR3 has 17 amino acids. CDR1 is SEHNR, CDR2 FQNEAQ, per germline (reference sequence). The trim removed 1 base at V and 0 bases at J, leaving 7 bases unmatched. The CDR3 DNA sequence: TGTGCCAGCAGCTTAGTGGGGACAGGGAAAAGCTCCTACGAGCAGTACTTC. It specifies CASSLVGTGKSSYEQYF. Combining the CDR3 with reference TRBV7-9 and TRBJ2-7 gives the whole variable domain DTGVSQNPRHKITKRGQNVTFRCDPISEHNRLYWYRQTLGQGPEFLTYFQNEAQLEKSRLLSDRFSAERPKGSFSTLEIQRTEQGDSAMYLCASSLVGTGKSSYEQYFGPGTRLTVT.

The rearrangement links TRBV30 to TRBJ2-3; a possible D gene is TRBD2 (6 bases). Per the germline V gene, CDR1 is GTSNPN and CDR2 is SVGIG (reference sequence). Trimming took off 8 bases at V and 0 bases at J, with 9 bases between the two ends. The CDR3 loop spans 12 amino acids. The CDR3 loop is CAAGTSTDTQYF. Here the CDR3 DNA reads TGTGCCGCAGGGACTAGCACAGATACGCAGTATTTT.

This clone occurred a few times. V usage is TRBV9 and J usage is TRBJ2-7; 8 bases are shared with TRBD2. This CDR3 spans 15 amino acids. Per the germline V gene, CDR1 is SGDLS and CDR2 is YYNGEE. V trimming: 0 bases; J trimming: 3 bases; junction bases outside the gene matches: 5. The CDR3 loop reads CASSVALGLDYEQYF. The CDR3 region has the DNA TGTGCCAGCAGCGTAGCTCTGGGACTAGACTACGAGCAGTACTTC.

The V call is TRBV29-1, the J call TRBJ2-7; D perhaps matches TRBD1 (6 bases). This CDR3 comprises 11 residues. Germline assignment: CDR1 SQVTM and CDR2 ANQGSEA. V was pared by 7 bases and J by 5 bases, with 12 bases between. The CDR3 DNA reads TGCAGCGCCAGAGGGGGTGACGAGCAGTACTTC. It specifies CSARGGDEQYF.

The rearrangement joins TRBV18 to TRBJ1-2; maybe TRBD1 (6 bases). V lost 6 bases and J lost 0, with 8 bases in between. Looked up from germline, CDR1 is KGHSH and CDR2 is LQKENI. This CDR3 contains 13 residues. In DNA form, the CDR3 reads TGTGCCAGCTCGAGGACAGCTAACTATGGCTACACCTTC. Its protein is CASSRTANYGYTF. Variable domain in full (rest from reference TRBV18 and TRBJ1-2): NAGVMQNPRHLVRRRGQEARLRCSPMKGHSHVYWYRQLPEEGLKFMVYLQKENIIDESGMPKERFSAEFPKEGPSILRIQQVVRGDSAAYFCASSRTANYGYTFGSGTRLTVV.

The table lists this clone with a count of one. The V call is TRBV3-1 (or the pseudogene TRBV3-2), the J call TRBJ2-7; no definite D call. Trimming took 0 bases from V and 4 from J, leaving 4 bases between them. The CDR3 runs 12 residues. The germline V gene has CDR1 LGHDT and CDR2 YNNKEL (reference sequence). In nucleotides, the CDR3 is TGTGCCAGCAGCCAAGACGGTTACGAGCAGTACTTC. Protein product: CASSQDGYEQYF.

The CDR3 DNA follows: TGTGCCAGCAGCCAAGGGGGACTGAACTATGGCTACACCTTC. Its protein is CASSQGGLNYGYTF. The chain couples TRBV3-1 (or the pseudogene TRBV3-2) to TRBJ1-2; a weak D match, TRBD1 (5 bases). This CDR3 is 14 amino acids long. Germline V gene sequence: CDR1 LGHDT, CDR2 YNNKEL (reference sequence). V dropped 1 base and J dropped 2 bases, with 8 bases sitting between them.

The chain uses TRBV19 and TRBJ1-1, with 9 bases lining up with TRBD1. The germline V gene has CDR1 LNHDA and CDR2 SQIVND (reference sequence). The CDR3 loop spans 15 amino acids. The junction had 9 bases not matched to a gene; V was cut back by 10 bases and J by 0 bases. CDR3 residues: CATDRGLLMNTEAFF. CDR3 nucleotides: TGTGCCACGGACAGGGGACTTCTCATGAACACTGAAGCTTTCTTT. Using reference TRBV19 and TRBJ1-1 for the parts outside the CDR3, the full variable domain is DGGITQSPKYLFRKEGQNVTLSCEQNLNHDAMYWYRQDPGQGLRLIYYSQIVNDFQKGDIAEGYSVSREKKESFPLTVTSAQKNPTAFYLCATDRGLLMNTEAFFGQGTRLTVV.

The chain links TRBV5-5 to TRBJ2-3; the D is unclear. The CDR3 is 11 residues long. Looked up from germline, CDR1 is SGHKS and CDR2 is YYEKEE (reference sequence). The germline V and J ends were trimmed by 2 bases and 6 bases, with 4 bases remaining between them. This CDR3 is CASSFTDTQYF. For the CDR3, the DNA is TGTGCCAGCAGCTTCACGGATACGCAGTATTTT.

CDR3 nucleotide sequence: TGTGCCAGCAGCTTGGCCCGGCCCTATCCTGAAGCTTTCTTT. This sequence encodes CASSLARPYPEAFF. This chain joins TRBV5-6 and TRBJ1-1; no clear D gene. From germline, CDR1 is SGHDT and CDR2 YYEEEE. V lost 0 bases and J lost 6, with 12 bases in between. CDR3 length equals 14 residues.

The chain uses TRBV19 and TRBJ1-3; no firm D call. Germline values: CDR1 LNHDA, CDR2 SQIVND (reference sequence). The CDR3 loop spans 13 amino acids. Trimming removed 8 bases from V and 0 bases from J, with 8 bases in between. The CDR3, as DNA: TGTGCCAGTGGGAGGGACTCTGGAAACACCATATATTTT. Amino acid sequence: CASGRDSGNTIYF. The variable domain in full, with the rest retrieved from reference TRBV19 and TRBJ1-3, is DGGITQSPKYLFRKEGQNVTLSCEQNLNHDAMYWYRQDPGQGLRLIYYSQIVNDFQKGDIAEGYSVSREKKESFPLTVTSAQKNPTAFYLCASGRDSGNTIYFGEGSWLTVV.

The chain joins TRBV19 to TRBJ2-7; 8 positions agree with TRBD2. This CDR3 has 12 amino acids. V was clipped by 5 bases and J by 6 bases; unmatched bases: 3. Germline CDR1 is LNHDA and CDR2 is SQIVND (reference sequence). The CDR3 DNA is TGTGCCAGTAGTTCCCGGGGGGGCGAGCAGTACTTC. Its protein product is CASSSRGGEQYF.

V gene TRBV6-2 or TRBV6-3 combines with J gene TRBJ2-7, with 10 bases aligning to TRBD2. Trimming at V came to 2 bases and at J to 5 bases, leaving 0 bases not matched to a gene. Germline-derived CDR1 and CDR2 are MNHEY and SVGEGT. CDR3 length: 13 residues. The CDR3 loop reads CASSYLAGDEQYF. Written as DNA, the CDR3 is TGTGCCAGCAGTTACCTAGCGGGAGACGAGCAGTACTTC.